These T cell receptor beta chains were read from a single sample in a study of cytomegalovirus exposure and HLA in healthy donors. Data came from immunoSEQ multiplex PCR; TCRdb stores just in-frame clones and leaves some out. The sample shows some 180,000 clones, 12% of them seen only once. What was sequenced was PBMCs. These receptors originate from a man between 45 and 60 years old in good health and CMV-seropositive. Each CDR3 is given with its conserved first and last residue. The D gene is left open where the match is weak. Only some rows state a clone size, as once, few, many or a class for expanded clones.

clone_size: .
j_call: TRBJ2-5
d_call: .
v_call: TRBV5-1
cdr3_aa: CASSPGDRGTQYF
cdr3_nt: TGCGCCAGCAGTCCGGGGGACCGGGGGACCCAGTACTTC

clone_size: few
j_call: TRBJ2-2
d_call: TRBD2
v_call: TRBV2
cdr3_aa: CASSTLAAFGGELFF
cdr3_nt: TGTGCCAGCAGTACGCTAGCGGCTTTTGGCGGGGAGCTGTTTTTT

clone_size: few
j_call: TRBJ1-1
d_call: .
v_call: TRBV19
cdr3_aa: CASSMTQNTEAFF
cdr3_nt: TGTGCCAGTAGTATGACTCAGAACACTGAAGCTTTCTTT

clone_size: .
j_call: TRBJ2-7
d_call: TRBD1
v_call: TRBV30
cdr3_aa: CAWTGPGQGPYEQYF
cdr3_nt: TGTGCCTGGACCGGACCGGGACAGGGGCCCTACGAGCAGTACTTC

clone_size: .
j_call: TRBJ2-7
d_call: .
v_call: TRBV30
cdr3_aa: CAWSYGTYSYEQYF
cdr3_nt: TGTGCCTGGAGCTATGGGACATACTCCTACGAGCAGTACTTC

clone_size: few
j_call: TRBJ2-6
d_call: .
v_call: TRBV9
cdr3_aa: CASSRGGSSGANVLTF
cdr3_nt: TGTGCCAGCTCTCGAGGGGGATCCTCTGGGGCCAACGTCCTGACTTTC

clone_size: .
j_call: TRBJ1-2
d_call: .
v_call: TRBV7-8
cdr3_aa: CASSHPGPNYGYTF
cdr3_nt: TGTGCCAGCAGCCACCCCGGTCCTAACTATGGCTACACCTTC

clone_size: few
j_call: TRBJ2-3
d_call: TRBD2
v_call: TRBV4-3
cdr3_aa: CASSPRSSGGTDTQYF
cdr3_nt: TGCGCCAGCAGCCCCCGGAGTAGCGGGGGCACAGATACGCAGTATTTT

clone_size: .
j_call: TRBJ2-7
d_call: TRBD2
v_call: TRBV27
cdr3_aa: CASSLSGGGISYEQYF
cdr3_nt: TGTGCCAGCAGTTTATCTGGCGGGGGGATCTCCTACGAGCAGTACTTC

clone_size: .
j_call: TRBJ1-2
d_call: .
v_call: TRBV9
cdr3_aa: CASSVDIVKNYGYTF
cdr3_nt: TGTGCCAGCAGCGTCGACATAGTCAAGAACTATGGCTACACCTTC

clone_size: few
j_call: TRBJ1-1
d_call: TRBD1
v_call: TRBV5-1
cdr3_aa: CASSFPGTGGEAFF
cdr3_nt: TGCGCCAGCAGCTTCCCCGGGACAGGGGGCGAAGCTTTCTTT

clone_size: .
j_call: TRBJ1-2
d_call: .
v_call: TRBV19
cdr3_aa: CASSPGRWVYGYTF
cdr3_nt: TGTGCCAGTAGTCCCGGCAGGTGGGTCTATGGCTACACCTTC

clone_size: .
j_call: TRBJ2-7
d_call: .
v_call: TRBV14
cdr3_aa: CASSPSSYEQYF
cdr3_nt: TGTGCCAGCAGCCCTAGCTCCTACGAGCAGTACTTC

clone_size: few
j_call: TRBJ1-4
d_call: .
v_call: TRBV7-2
cdr3_aa: CASSGRVGEKLFF
cdr3_nt: TGTGCCAGCAGCGGCAGAGTCGGGGAAAAACTGTTTTTT

clone_size: few
j_call: TRBJ2-3
d_call: TRBD2
v_call: TRBV4-1
cdr3_aa: CASSQMGLAAVNTDTQYF
cdr3_nt: TGCGCCAGCAGCCAGATGGGACTAGCGGCCGTAAACACAGATACGCAGTATTTT

clone_size: .
j_call: TRBJ2-6
d_call: .
v_call: TRBV7-9
cdr3_aa: CASMGPSGANVLTF
cdr3_nt: TGTGCCAGCATGGGGCCTTCTGGGGCCAACGTCCTGACTTTC

clone_size: .
j_call: TRBJ2-3
d_call: .
v_call: TRBV20-1
cdr3_aa: CSARDRDTQYF
cdr3_nt: TGCAGTGCTAGAGACAGGGATACGCAGTATTTT

clone_size: few
j_call: TRBJ1-2
d_call: TRBD1
v_call: TRBV4-3
cdr3_aa: CASSQETGVDYGYTF
cdr3_nt: TGCGCCAGCAGCCAAGAGACAGGGGTGGACTATGGCTACACCTTC

clone_size: .
j_call: TRBJ1-2
d_call: TRBD1
v_call: TRBV28
cdr3_aa: CASSSQGYGYTF
cdr3_nt: TGTGCCAGCAGTTCACAGGGGTATGGCTACACCTTC

clone_size: few
j_call: TRBJ1-5
d_call: TRBD1
v_call: TRBV9
cdr3_aa: CASGTGPSNQPQHF
cdr3_nt: TGTGCCAGCGGGACAGGACCTAGCAATCAGCCCCAGCATTTT

clone_size: .
j_call: TRBJ1-1
d_call: .
v_call: TRBV7-9
cdr3_aa: CASSGGDPKTSEAFF
cdr3_nt: TGTGCCAGCAGCGGGGGGGACCCTAAAACTTCTGAAGCTTTCTTT

clone_size: .
j_call: TRBJ1-1
d_call: .
v_call: TRBV7-2
cdr3_aa: CASSFSDRTEAFF
cdr3_nt: TGTGCCAGCAGCTTCTCGGACAGAACTGAAGCTTTCTTT

clone_size: .
j_call: TRBJ1-2
d_call: .
v_call: TRBV6-1
cdr3_aa: CASSAGDKSSDGYTF
cdr3_nt: TGTGCCAGCAGTGCCGGGGACAAAAGTAGCGATGGCTACACCTTC

clone_size: .
j_call: TRBJ2-2
d_call: .
v_call: TRBV9
cdr3_aa: CASSAQPNLGQSNTGELFF
cdr3_nt: TGTGCCAGCAGCGCCCAACCCAACTTAGGACAGTCGAACACCGGGGAGCTGTTTTTT

clone_size: once
j_call: TRBJ1-6
d_call: .
v_call: TRBV19
cdr3_aa: CASSHGQYNSPLHF
cdr3_nt: TGTGCCAGTAGCCACGGACAGTATAATTCACCCCTCCACTTT

clone_size: few
j_call: TRBJ2-1
d_call: TRBD2
v_call: TRBV7-9
cdr3_aa: CASSSLGGELAEQFF
cdr3_nt: TGTGCCAGCAGCTCCCTCGGGGGGGAATTAGCCGAGCAGTTCTTC

clone_size: .
j_call: TRBJ1-4
d_call: TRBD1
v_call: TRBV5-1
cdr3_aa: CASSSGQGAANEKLFF
cdr3_nt: TGCGCCAGCAGCTCCGGACAGGGGGCGGCTAATGAAAAACTGTTTTTT

clone_size: few
j_call: TRBJ1-6
d_call: TRBD1
v_call: TRBV2
cdr3_aa: CASSPGQGNSPLHF
cdr3_nt: TGTGCCAGCAGTCCGGGACAGGGAAATTCACCCCTCCACTTT

clone_size: .
j_call: TRBJ2-1
d_call: TRBD2
v_call: TRBV6-5
cdr3_aa: CASSYSGLEVEQFF
cdr3_nt: TGTGCCAGCAGTTACTCCGGACTAGAGGTTGAGCAGTTCTTC

clone_size: few
j_call: TRBJ1-4
d_call: .
v_call: TRBV29-1
cdr3_aa: CSVRIGVGTNEKLFF
cdr3_nt: TGCAGCGTTAGAATAGGGGTAGGGACTAATGAAAAACTGTTTTTT

clone_size: .
j_call: TRBJ2-6
d_call: TRBD1
v_call: TRBV5-4
cdr3_aa: CASIGQGQSGANVLTF
cdr3_nt: TGTGCCAGCATTGGACAGGGGCAATCTGGGGCCAACGTCCTGACTTTC